Following are 6 T cell receptor beta chains from one sample sequenced in a study of T cell responses to AZD1222 COVID-19 vaccine. Sequencing was performed with immunoSEQ multiplex PCR; in TCRdb, only in-frame clones are kept and a portion is missing. Among approximately 150,000 clones, 70% to 90% were seen once, and the ten largest hold approximately 4.2%. Sequenced here: peripheral blood, sampled 28 days after the second dose of the MenACWY control vaccine. These TCRs come from an adult who received the MenACWY meningococcal vaccine as a control.

This chain connects TRBV28 to TRBJ2-7; TRBD2 matches at 8 bases. The germline V gene has CDR1 MDHEN and CDR2 SYDVKM. This CDR3 is 14 amino acids long. Trimming removed 3 bases from V and 6 bases from J; junction bases left unmatched: 7. This CDR3 is CASSFSGRALEQYF. The CDR3 coding sequence is TGTGCCAGCAGTTTTTCCGGGAGGGCCCTCGAGCAGTACTTC.

V and J are TRBV4-1 and TRBJ2-7; unclear D gene. Germline CDR1 reads MGHRA; CDR2 reads YSYEKL. V lost 1 base and J lost 0, with 7 bases in between. CDR3 length equals 14 residues. The DNA of the CDR3 is TGCGCCAGCAGCCAAGTCCAGCACTCCTACGAGCAGTACTTC. Encoded protein: CASSQVQHSYEQYF.

The chain employs TRBV27 and TRBJ1-2, with 8 bases that match TRBD1. The CDR3 contains 15 residues. Germline CDR1 reads MNHEY; CDR2 reads SMNVEV (reference sequence). With V trimmed by 3 bases and J by 8 bases, 11 bases remained unmatched. The CDR3 reads CASSFLWEDRAGYTF. The CDR3 nucleotides read TGTGCCAGCAGTTTTCTTTGGGAGGACAGGGCAGGCTACACCTTC.

The V call is TRBV6-2 or TRBV6-3, the J call TRBJ1-1; perhaps TRBD1 as D (6 bases). Trimming removed 3 bases from V and 0 bases from J, with 14 bases in between. The CDR3 totals 16 residues. CDR1 and CDR2 (germline): MNHEY, SVGEGT. CDR3 loop: CASSYRSRGVNTEAFF. The CDR3 nucleotides are TGTGCCAGCAGTTATAGAAGCAGGGGAGTGAACACTGAAGCTTTCTTT.

The CDR3 spells CASSFGLNYGYTF. Here the CDR3 DNA reads TGTGCCAGCAGCTTTGGGCTAAACTATGGCTACACCTTC. This chain links TRBV16 with TRBJ1-2, with D uncertain. Trimming took 5 bases from V and 2 from J, leaving 9 bases between them. This CDR3 comprises 13 residues. Germline V gene sequence: CDR1 KGHSY, CDR2 FQNENV.

The genes are TRBV19 and TRBJ2-2; D is perhaps TRBD1 (6 bases). V lost 2 bases and J 3 bases, leaving 7 bases between the germline ends. The CDR3 runs to 14 residues. The germline V gene has CDR1 LNHDA and CDR2 SQIVND (reference sequence). In DNA, the CDR3 is TGTGCCAGTAGTATATACAGGGACACCGGGGAGCTGTTTTTT. Translation: CASSIYRDTGELFF.